Shown below are 10 T cell receptor beta chains from a single sample sequenced in a study of blood T cell repertoires in COVID-19. Assay: immunoSEQ multiplex PCR; the TCRdb copy retains only in-frame clones and omits some. The sample holds 200,000 to 250,000 clones; about 85% are singletons and the top ten take approximately 12%. Sequenced input: peripheral blood. These receptors originate from a woman aged 18-30 years who had recovered from COVID-19.

The chain couples TRBV4-2 to TRBJ2-7; 13 nucleotides agree with TRBD2. Per the germline V gene, CDR1 is LGHNA and CDR2 is YNFKEQ. Losses at the gene ends were 2 bases for V and 3 bases for J; bases not matched to a gene: 7. The CDR3 consists of 17 residues. Written as DNA, the CDR3 is TGTGCCAGCAGCCAATATCGGACTAGCGGGAGCATCTACGAGCAGTACTTC. Translated, it gives CASSQYRTSGSIYEQYF.

The chain uses TRBV6-5 and TRBJ1-2; possibly TRBD1 for D (5 bases). Trimming left V 6 bases short and J 5 bases short, with 19 bases between. The CDR3 extends over 15 amino acids. The germline gives CDR1 MNHEY, CDR2 SVGAGI. In nucleotides, the CDR3 is TGTGCCAGCAGGCGGCAGGGAGGACGCATTTATGGCTACACCTTC. This translates into CASRRQGGRIYGYTF.

The chain couples TRBV7-2 to TRBJ2-1; 7 positions agree with TRBD2. Germline CDR1 and CDR2: SGHTA and FQGNSA. V was pared by 2 bases and J by 1 base, with 5 bases of the junction left unmatched. CDR3 length equals 16 residues. DNA of the CDR3: TGTGCCAGCAGCTTATTTGTGGGAGGGTCCTACAATGAGCAGTTCTTC. This sequence encodes CASSLFVGGSYNEQFF.

The genes are TRBV6-5 and TRBJ1-2, with 7 bases aligning to TRBD1. After removal of 4 bases from V and 4 bases from J, the junction contained 6 bases not matched to a gene. The CDR3 sequence is 14 residues long. CDR1 and CDR2 from the germline V gene are MNHEY and SVGAGI. This CDR3 is CASSSWDSIYGYTF. CDR3 DNA: TGTGCCAGCAGTTCTTGGGACAGCATCTATGGCTACACCTTC.

The chain joins TRBV18 to TRBJ2-5; perhaps TRBD1 as D (7 bases). Per the germline V gene, CDR1 is KGHSH and CDR2 is LQKENI. CDR3 size: 14 residues. Trimming stripped 0 bases from V and 5 bases from J, with 10 bases between. CDR3 protein: CASSPPAGGETQYF. Written as DNA, the CDR3 is TGTGCCAGCTCACCACCGGCAGGGGGGGAGACCCAGTACTTC.

The rearrangement joins TRBV2 to TRBJ1-2; TRBD1 is a possible D gene (5 bases). CDR1 SNHLY and CDR2 FYNNEI come from the germline V gene. The CDR3 extends over 16 amino acids. The ends were cut back, 2 bases at V and 3 bases at J, with 16 bases in the middle. Here the CDR3 reads CASSESKGRIDYGYTF. The CDR3 DNA reads TGTGCCAGCAGTGAAAGTAAGGGGCGCATAGACTATGGCTACACCTTC.

This chain's CDR3 is CASSDRTGGIATNEKLFF. CDR3 bases: TGTGCCAGCAGTGATAGGACAGGGGGGATTGCAACTAATGAAAAACTGTTTTTT. This chain uses TRBV25-1 with TRBJ1-4; 10 bases fit TRBD1. This CDR3 spans 18 amino acids. In germline, CDR1 is MGHDK, CDR2 SYGVNS. With 3 bases clipped from V and 0 bases from J, the junction kept 7 bases outside the gene matches.

J is TRBJ2-1 and V is TRBV5-1; TRBD1 matches at 10 bases. The CDR3 sequence is 18 residues long. Germline V CDR1 and CDR2: SGHRS, YFSETQ. The junction had 10 bases not matched to a gene; V was cut back by 0 bases and J by 4 bases. CDR3 amino acids: CASSLDFRGQGIYNEQFF. For the CDR3, the DNA is TGCGCCAGCAGCTTGGACTTTCGGGGACAGGGGATATACAATGAGCAGTTCTTC.

The J gene is TRBJ2-1, the V gene TRBV7-3, with 10 bases lining up with TRBD2. This CDR3 spans 14 amino acids. J was trimmed by 9 bases and V by 6 bases; bases with no gene match: 8. Germline V gene lookup returns CDR1 SGHTA and CDR2 FQGTGA. CDR3 sequence: CASSNSGRIGEQFF. The CDR3 DNA sequence: TGTGCCAGCAGTAATAGCGGGAGGATTGGTGAGCAGTTCTTC.

V gene TRBV30 combines with J gene TRBJ2-7, with 9 bases matching TRBD2. This CDR3 is built from 15 residues. V dropped 2 bases and J dropped 0; count of bases not matched to a gene: 5. The germline gives CDR1 GTSNPN, CDR2 SVGIG (reference sequence). The CDR3 region has the DNA TGTGCCTGGAGTCCTCTAGCGGGGTTCTCCTACGAGCAGTACTTC. It translates to CAWSPLAGFSYEQYF.